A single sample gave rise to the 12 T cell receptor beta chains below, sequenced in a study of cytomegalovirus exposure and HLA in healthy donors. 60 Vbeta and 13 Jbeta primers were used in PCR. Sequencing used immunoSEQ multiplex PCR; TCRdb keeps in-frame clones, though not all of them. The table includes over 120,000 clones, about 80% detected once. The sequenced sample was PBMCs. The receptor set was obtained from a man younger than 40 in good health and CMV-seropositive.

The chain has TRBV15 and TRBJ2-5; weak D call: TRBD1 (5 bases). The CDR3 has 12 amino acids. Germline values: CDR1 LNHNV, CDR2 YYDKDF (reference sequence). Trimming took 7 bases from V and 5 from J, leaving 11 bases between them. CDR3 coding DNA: TGTGCCACCAAGGGGTCGGGCGAGACCCAGTACTTC. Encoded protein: CATKGSGETQYF.

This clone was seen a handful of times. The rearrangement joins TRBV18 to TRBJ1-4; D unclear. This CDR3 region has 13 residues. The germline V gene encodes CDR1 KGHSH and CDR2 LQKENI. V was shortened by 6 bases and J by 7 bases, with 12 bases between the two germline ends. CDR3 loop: CASSLMHSEKLFF. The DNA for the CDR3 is TGTGCCAGCTCGCTGATGCACTCTGAAAAACTGTTTTTT.

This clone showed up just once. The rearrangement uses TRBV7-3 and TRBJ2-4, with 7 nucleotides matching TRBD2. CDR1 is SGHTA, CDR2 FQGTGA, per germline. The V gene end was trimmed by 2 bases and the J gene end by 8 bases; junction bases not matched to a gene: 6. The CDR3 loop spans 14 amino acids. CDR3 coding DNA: TGTGCCAGCAGCTTAGGGACGGGGGGAGACATTCAGTACTTC. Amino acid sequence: CASSLGTGGDIQYF.

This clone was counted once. The CDR3 region has the DNA TGTGCCAGCAGTTTACAGGCCGGGACTACCTACGTGAGTGAGCAGTTCTTC. Translation gives CASSLQAGTTYVSEQFF. The V and J genes are TRBV27 and TRBJ2-1; TRBD2 agrees at 7 bases. In germline, CDR1 is MNHEY, CDR2 SMNVEV (reference sequence). J lost 9 bases, V lost 2 bases, and 16 bases had no gene match. The CDR3 totals 17 residues.

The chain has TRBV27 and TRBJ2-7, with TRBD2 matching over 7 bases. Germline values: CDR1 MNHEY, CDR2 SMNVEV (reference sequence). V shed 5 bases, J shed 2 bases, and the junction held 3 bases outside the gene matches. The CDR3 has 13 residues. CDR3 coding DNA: TGTGCCAGCAGTCTGACTAGCACCTACGAGCAGTACTTC. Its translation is CASSLTSTYEQYF.

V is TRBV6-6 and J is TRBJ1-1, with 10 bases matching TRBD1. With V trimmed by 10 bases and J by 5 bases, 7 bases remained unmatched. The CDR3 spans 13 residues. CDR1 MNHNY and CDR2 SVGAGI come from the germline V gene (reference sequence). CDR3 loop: CATRQGAATEAFF. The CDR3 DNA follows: TGTGCCACCAGACAGGGGGCGGCGACTGAAGCTTTCTTT.

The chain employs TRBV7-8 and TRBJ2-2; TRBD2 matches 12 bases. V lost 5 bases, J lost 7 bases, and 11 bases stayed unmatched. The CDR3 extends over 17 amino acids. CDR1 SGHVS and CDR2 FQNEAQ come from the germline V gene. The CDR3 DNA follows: TGTGCCAGCAGCCCCCGTGGAAGGACTAGCGGGGTCGGGGAGCTGTTTTTT. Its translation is CASSPRGRTSGVGELFF.

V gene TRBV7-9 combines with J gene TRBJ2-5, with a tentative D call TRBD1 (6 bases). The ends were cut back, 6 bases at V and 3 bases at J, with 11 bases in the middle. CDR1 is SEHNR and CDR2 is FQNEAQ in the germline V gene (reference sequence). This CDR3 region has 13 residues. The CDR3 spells CASSYDRKETQYF. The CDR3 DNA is TGTGCCAGCAGTTACGACAGGAAAGAGACCCAGTACTTC.

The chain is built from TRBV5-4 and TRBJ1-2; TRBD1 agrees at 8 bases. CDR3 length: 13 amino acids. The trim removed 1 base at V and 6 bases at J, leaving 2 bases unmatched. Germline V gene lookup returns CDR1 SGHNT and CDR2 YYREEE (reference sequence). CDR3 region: CASSLLQGDGYTF. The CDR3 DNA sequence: TGTGCCAGCAGCTTGTTACAGGGGGATGGCTACACCTTC.

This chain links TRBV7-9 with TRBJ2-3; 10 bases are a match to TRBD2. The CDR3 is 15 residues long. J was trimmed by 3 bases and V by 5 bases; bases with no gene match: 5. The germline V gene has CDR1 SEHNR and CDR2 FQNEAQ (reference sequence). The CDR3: CASSPPSGGTDTQYF. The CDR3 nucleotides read TGTGCCAGCAGCCCCCCTAGCGGGGGAACAGATACGCAGTATTTT.

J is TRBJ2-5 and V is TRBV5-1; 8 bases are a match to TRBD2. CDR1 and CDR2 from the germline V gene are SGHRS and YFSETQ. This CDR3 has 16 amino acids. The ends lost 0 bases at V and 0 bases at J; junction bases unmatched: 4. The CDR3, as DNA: TGCGCCAGCAGCTTGGGCGGGGGGACGAACCAAGAGACCCAGTACTTC. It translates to CASSLGGGTNQETQYF.

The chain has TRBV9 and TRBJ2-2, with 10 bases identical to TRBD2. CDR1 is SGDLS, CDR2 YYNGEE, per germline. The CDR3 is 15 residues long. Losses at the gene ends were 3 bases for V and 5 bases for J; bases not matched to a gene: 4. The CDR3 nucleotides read TGTGCCAGCAGCGATTCTAGCGGGAGTACCGGGGAGCTGTTTTTT. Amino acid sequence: CASSDSSGSTGELFF.